The 8 T cell receptor beta chains listed next were all sequenced from one sample in a study of neurological immune-mediated disorders. MiXCR was run by TCRdb on the 5' RACE reads, yielding one entry per CDR3 protein. The sample carries 55,000 to 70,000 distinct CDR3 sequences, roughly 3.9% recorded once. Sequencing was performed on PBMCs. These receptors were obtained from a man aged 25 to 40 with multiple sclerosis.

This clonotype has ten or more counts. The gene calls are TRBV4-1 and TRBJ1-2, with 8 bases that match TRBD1. From germline, CDR1 is MGHRA and CDR2 YSYEKL. The trim removed 2 bases at V and 6 bases at J, leaving 8 bases unmatched. The CDR3 contains 15 residues. CDR3 DNA: TGCGCCAGCAGCCAATATCACAGGGGGAAGGATGGCTACACCTTC. This encodes CASSQYHRGKDGYTF.

Ten or more counts support this clonotype. The V call is TRBV7-8, the J call TRBJ1-1; the D is unclear. CDR1 is SGHVS and CDR2 is FQNEAQ in the germline V gene. Deletions cut 5 bases from V and 0 bases from J, with 10 bases between. The CDR3 has 14 amino acids. The CDR3 bases are TGTGCCAGCAGCATTCGGACCCTGAACACTGAAGCTTTCTTT. It yields the protein CASSIRTLNTEAFF.

V usage is TRBV7-9 and J usage is TRBJ1-2; D call uncertain. Between the trimmed V and J ends, which lost 5 bases and 4 bases, there was a span of 11 bases. The CDR3 runs 13 residues. Germline CDR1 is SEHNR and CDR2 is FQNEAQ (reference sequence). The CDR3 DNA sequence: TGTGCCAGCAGCCTGGAAAGGCTCTATGGCTACACCTTC. This translates into CASSLERLYGYTF.

This clonotype was observed many times. This chain connects TRBV5-5 to TRBJ2-5; TRBD1 matches at 7 bases. J lost 0 bases, V lost 3 bases, and 5 bases had no gene match. From germline, CDR1 is SGHKS and CDR2 YYEKEE (reference sequence). The CDR3 is 15 residues long. The CDR3 DNA reads TGTGCCAGCAGCTCGGGACAGACAAACCAAGAGACCCAGTACTTC. Translated: CASSSGQTNQETQYF.

V gene TRBV7-9 combines with J gene TRBJ1-2; the match to TRBD1 covers 7 bases. Germline CDR1 and CDR2: SEHNR and FQNEAQ (reference sequence). J lost 2 bases, V lost 3 bases, and 3 bases had no gene match. The CDR3 extends over 14 amino acids. The CDR3 DNA sequence: TGTGCCAGCAGCTTCTCGACAGGGAACTATGGCTACACCTTC. Translation gives CASSFSTGNYGYTF.

This clonotype occurred many times. This chain links TRBV4-3 with TRBJ2-2; 13 nucleotides align to TRBD2. The CDR3 loop spans 19 amino acids. Germline trimming cut 0 bases from V and 4 bases from J; bases unmatched to any gene: 8. Germline V lookup: CDR1 LGHNA, CDR2 YSLEER. In nucleotides, the CDR3 is TGCGCCAGCAGCCAAGAACCACTAGCGGGGGGGCCTCCCACCGGGGAGCTGTTTTTT. Translating it yields CASSQEPLAGGPPTGELFF.

This clonotype was detected many times. CDR3: CSARDYRGNTQYF. CDR3 coding DNA: TGCAGTGCTAGAGATTACAGGGGAAATACGCAGTATTTT. The chain recombines TRBV20-1 with TRBJ2-3; 7 nucleotides line up with TRBD1. Losses at the gene ends were 0 bases for V and 7 bases for J; bases not matched to a gene: 4. The length of the CDR3 is 13 residues. Per germline, CDR1 DFQATT and CDR2 SNEGSKA (reference sequence).

This clonotype was counted at least ten times. This rearrangement joins TRBV5-5 to TRBJ1-2, with D hard to call. The germline CDR1 and CDR2 sequences are SGHKS and YYEKEE (reference sequence). V was shortened by 0 bases and J by 0 bases, with 6 bases between the two germline ends. The CDR3 is 14 residues long. The chain's CDR3 is CASSLDGANYGYTF. The CDR3 DNA follows: TGTGCCAGCAGCTTGGACGGAGCTAACTATGGCTACACCTTC.